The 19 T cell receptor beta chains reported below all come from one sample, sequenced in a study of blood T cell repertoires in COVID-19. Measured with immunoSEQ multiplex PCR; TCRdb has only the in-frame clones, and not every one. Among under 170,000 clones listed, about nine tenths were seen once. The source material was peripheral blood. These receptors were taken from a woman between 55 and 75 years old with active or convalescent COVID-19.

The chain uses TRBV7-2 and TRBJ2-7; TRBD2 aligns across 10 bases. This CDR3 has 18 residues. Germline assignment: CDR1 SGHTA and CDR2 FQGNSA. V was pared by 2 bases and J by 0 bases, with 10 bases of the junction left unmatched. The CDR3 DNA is TGTGCCAGCAGCTTAAAGGCTAGCGGGGGACCCAGCTCCTACGAGCAGTACTTC. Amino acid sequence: CASSLKASGGPSSYEQYF.

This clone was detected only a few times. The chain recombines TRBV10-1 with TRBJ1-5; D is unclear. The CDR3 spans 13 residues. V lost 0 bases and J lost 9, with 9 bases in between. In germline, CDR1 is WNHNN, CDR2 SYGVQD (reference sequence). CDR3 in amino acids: CASSESLAGPQHF. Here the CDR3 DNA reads TGCGCCAGCAGTGAGTCTCTGGCTGGGCCCCAGCATTTT.

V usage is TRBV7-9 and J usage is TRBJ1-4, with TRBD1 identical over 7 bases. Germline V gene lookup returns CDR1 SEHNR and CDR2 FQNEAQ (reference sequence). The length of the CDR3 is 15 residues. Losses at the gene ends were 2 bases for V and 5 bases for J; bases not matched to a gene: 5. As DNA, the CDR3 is TGTGCCAGCAGCTTAAGGGACAGCAAAAATGAAAAACTGTTTTTT. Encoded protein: CASSLRDSKNEKLFF. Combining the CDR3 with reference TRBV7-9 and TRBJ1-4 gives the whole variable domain DTGVSQNPRHKITKRGQNVTFRCDPISEHNRLYWYRQTLGQGPEFLTYFQNEAQLEKSRLLSDRFSAERPKGSFSTLEIQRTEQGDSAMYLCASSLRDSKNEKLFFGSGTQLSVL.

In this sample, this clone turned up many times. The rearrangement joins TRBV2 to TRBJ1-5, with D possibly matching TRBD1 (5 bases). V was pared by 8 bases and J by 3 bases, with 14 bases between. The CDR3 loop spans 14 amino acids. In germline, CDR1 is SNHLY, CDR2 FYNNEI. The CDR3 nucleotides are TGTGCCAGCGGGAGGGGAGGTTCCAATCAGCCCCAGCATTTT. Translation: CASGRGGSNQPQHF.

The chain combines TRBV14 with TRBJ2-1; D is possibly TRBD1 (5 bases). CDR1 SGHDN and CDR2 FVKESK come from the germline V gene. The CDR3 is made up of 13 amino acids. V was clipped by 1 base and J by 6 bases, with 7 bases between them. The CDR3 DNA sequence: TGTGCCAGCAGCCAAGTTGGGGCCAATGAGCAGTTCTTC. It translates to CASSQVGANEQFF.

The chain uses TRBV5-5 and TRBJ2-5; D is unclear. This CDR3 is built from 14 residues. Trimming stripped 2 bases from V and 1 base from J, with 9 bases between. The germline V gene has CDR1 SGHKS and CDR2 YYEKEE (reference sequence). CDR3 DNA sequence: TGTGCCAGCAGCTTATCATGGGCCCAAGAGACCCAGTACTTC. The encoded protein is CASSLSWAQETQYF.

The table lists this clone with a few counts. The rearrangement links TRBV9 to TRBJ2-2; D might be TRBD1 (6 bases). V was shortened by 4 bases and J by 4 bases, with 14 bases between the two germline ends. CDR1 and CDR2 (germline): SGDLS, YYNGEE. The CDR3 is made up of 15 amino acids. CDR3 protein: CASSPLGASTGELFF. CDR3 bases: TGTGCCAGCAGCCCCCTGGGGGCGAGCACCGGGGAGCTGTTTTTT.

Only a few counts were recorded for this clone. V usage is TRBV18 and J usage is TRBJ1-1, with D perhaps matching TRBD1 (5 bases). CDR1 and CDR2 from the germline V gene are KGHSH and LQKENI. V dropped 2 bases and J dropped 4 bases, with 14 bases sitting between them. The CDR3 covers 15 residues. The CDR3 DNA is TGTGCCAGCTCACCAGGTGGGGCCCCGACCACTGAAGCTTTCTTT. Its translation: CASSPGGAPTTEAFF.

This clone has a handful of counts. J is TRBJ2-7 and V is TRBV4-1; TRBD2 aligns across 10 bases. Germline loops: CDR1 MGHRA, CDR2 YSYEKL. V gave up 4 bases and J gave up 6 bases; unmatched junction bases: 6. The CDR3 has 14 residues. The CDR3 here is CASSPLLAGSEQYF. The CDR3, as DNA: TGCGCCAGCAGCCCACTACTAGCGGGGTCCGAGCAGTACTTC.

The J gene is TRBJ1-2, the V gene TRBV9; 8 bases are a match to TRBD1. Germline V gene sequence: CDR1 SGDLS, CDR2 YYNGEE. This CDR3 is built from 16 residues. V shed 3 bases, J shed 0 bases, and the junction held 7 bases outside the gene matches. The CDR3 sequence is CASSAQWTGTNYGYTF. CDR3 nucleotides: TGTGCCAGCAGCGCCCAATGGACAGGGACTAACTATGGCTACACCTTC.

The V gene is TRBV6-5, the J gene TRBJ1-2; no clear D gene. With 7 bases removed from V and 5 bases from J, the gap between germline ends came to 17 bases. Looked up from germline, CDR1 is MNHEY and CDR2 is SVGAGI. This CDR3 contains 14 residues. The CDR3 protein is CASTPLASMYGYTF. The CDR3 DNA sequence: TGTGCCAGCACTCCCCTAGCCTCAATGTATGGCTACACCTTC.

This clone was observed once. DNA for the CDR3: TGTGCCAGCAGCCATTGGACAGGGAAATATAATTCACCCCTCCACTTT. It specifies CASSHWTGKYNSPLHF. The chain uses TRBV14 and TRBJ1-6; 8 positions agree with TRBD1. CDR3 length: 16 residues. Germline trimming cut 3 bases from V and 4 bases from J; bases unmatched to any gene: 5. Germline loops: CDR1 SGHDN, CDR2 FVKESK. Based on the CDR3 plus reference TRBV14 and TRBJ1-6, the full variable domain is EAGVTQFPSHSVIEKGQTVTLRCDPISGHDNLYWYRRVMGKEIKFLLHFVKESKQDESGMPNNRFLAERTGGTYSTLKVQPAELEDSGVYFCASSHWTGKYNSPLHFGNGTRLTVT.

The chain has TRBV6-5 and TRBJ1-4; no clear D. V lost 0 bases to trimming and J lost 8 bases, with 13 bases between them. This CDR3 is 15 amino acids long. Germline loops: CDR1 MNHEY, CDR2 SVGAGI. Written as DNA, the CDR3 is TGTGCCAGCAGTTACTCGACGGGTATCGGGGAAAAACTGTTTTTT. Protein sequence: CASSYSTGIGEKLFF.

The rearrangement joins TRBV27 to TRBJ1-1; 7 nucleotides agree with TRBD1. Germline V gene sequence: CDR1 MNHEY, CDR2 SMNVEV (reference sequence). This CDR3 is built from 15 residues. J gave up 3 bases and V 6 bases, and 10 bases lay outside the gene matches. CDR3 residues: CASSEQGKGDTEAFF. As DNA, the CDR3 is TGTGCCAGCAGCGAACAGGGGAAAGGGGACACTGAAGCTTTCTTT.

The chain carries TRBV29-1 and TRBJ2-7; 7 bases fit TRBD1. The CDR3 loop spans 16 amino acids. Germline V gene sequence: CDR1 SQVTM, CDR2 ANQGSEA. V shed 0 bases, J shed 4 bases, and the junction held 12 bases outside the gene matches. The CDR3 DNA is TGCAGCGTTGAAGACGCCCTACAGGGGTCGGTATACGAGCAGTACTTC. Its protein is CSVEDALQGSVYEQYF.

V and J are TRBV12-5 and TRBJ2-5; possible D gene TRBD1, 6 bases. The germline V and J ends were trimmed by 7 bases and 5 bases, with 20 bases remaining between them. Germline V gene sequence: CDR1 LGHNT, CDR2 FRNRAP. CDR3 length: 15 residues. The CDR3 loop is CASAVGRGRHETQYF. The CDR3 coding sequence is TGTGCTAGTGCCGTCGGCAGGGGACGACATGAGACCCAGTACTTC.

The CDR3 sequence: CASSQIAGGRETQYF. The DNA of the CDR3 is TGTGCCAGCAGCCAGATAGCGGGGGGAAGGGAGACCCAGTACTTC. V and J are TRBV7-3 and TRBJ2-5, with 10 bases aligning to TRBD2. This CDR3 has 15 residues. The V segment lost 5 bases and the J segment 5 bases; nucleotides outside the gene matches: 8. Germline assignment: CDR1 SGHTA and CDR2 FQGTGA.

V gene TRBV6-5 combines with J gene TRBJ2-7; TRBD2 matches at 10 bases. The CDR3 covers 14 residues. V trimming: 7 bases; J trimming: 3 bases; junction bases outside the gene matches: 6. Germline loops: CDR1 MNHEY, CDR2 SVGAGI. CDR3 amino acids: CASKPSGGGYEQYF. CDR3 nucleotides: TGTGCCAGCAAGCCCAGCGGGGGGGGCTACGAGCAGTACTTC.

CDR3 sequence reads: CASSTGQGTEAFF. CDR3 DNA: TGTGCCAGTAGTACGGGACAGGGTACTGAAGCTTTCTTT. The chain combines TRBV19 with TRBJ1-1, with TRBD1 identical over 9 bases. The J segment lost 5 bases and the V segment lost 4 bases, leaving 2 bases of the junction unmatched. Germline V gene data show CDR1 as LNHDA and CDR2 as SQIVND (reference sequence). This CDR3 comprises 13 residues. The full variable domain, completed using reference TRBV19 and TRBJ1-1, is DGGITQSPKYLFRKEGQNVTLSCEQNLNHDAMYWYRQDPGQGLRLIYYSQIVNDFQKGDIAEGYSVSREKKESFPLTVTSAQKNPTAFYLCASSTGQGTEAFFGQGTRLTVV.